The clone carrying this T cell receptor beta chain has a count of ten or more. Its antigen is currently unknown. This sample is drawn from a study of Graves' ophthalmopathy and Graves' hyperthyroidism. Ophthalmopathy cases showed moderate-to-severe activity, scoring CAS ≥3 and NOSPECS ≥4, with duration under 3 months. RNA transcripts provided the template for amplifying TCR beta CDR3 regions. HTBI primers primed a first-round RT-PCR, and a second-round multiplex PCR followed. TCRdb independently ran MiXCR on the multiplex PCR reads; one entry per CDR3 protein. The sample includes hundreds of thousands of distinct CDR3 sequences, roughly 39% of them seen just once. Overall study results and limits: With around 88% sensitivity and roughly 76% specificity, a 13-signature model separated ophthalmopathy from stable hyperthyroidism.

Germline assignment: CDR1 SGHRS and CDR2 YFSETQ. The V end was cut by 7 bases, the J end by 4 bases, with 9 bases between. The CDR3 consists of 11 residues. Input material: peripheral blood. The J gene is TRBJ2-7, the V gene TRBV5-1; D gene ambiguous. The sequence was obtained from an adult man with Graves' ophthalmopathy. The CDR3: CASHNGYEQYF. The CDR3 DNA sequence: TGCGCCAGCCATAATGGGTACGAGCAGTACTTC.